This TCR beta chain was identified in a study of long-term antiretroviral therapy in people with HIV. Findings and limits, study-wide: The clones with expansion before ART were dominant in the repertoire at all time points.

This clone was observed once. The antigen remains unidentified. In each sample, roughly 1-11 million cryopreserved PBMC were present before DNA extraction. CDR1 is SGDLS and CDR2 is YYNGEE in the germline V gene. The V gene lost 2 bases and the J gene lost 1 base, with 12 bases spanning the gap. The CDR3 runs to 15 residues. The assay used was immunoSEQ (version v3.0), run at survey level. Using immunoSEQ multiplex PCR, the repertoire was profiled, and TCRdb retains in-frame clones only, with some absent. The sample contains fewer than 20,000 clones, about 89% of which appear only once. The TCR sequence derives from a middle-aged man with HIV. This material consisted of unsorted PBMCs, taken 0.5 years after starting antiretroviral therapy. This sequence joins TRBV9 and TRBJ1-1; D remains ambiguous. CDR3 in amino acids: CASSVVDPGNTEAFF. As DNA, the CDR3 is TGTGCCAGCAGCGTTGTTGATCCGGGGAACACTGAAGCTTTCTTT.